This T cell receptor (beta chain) appears in the sequencing data of a study of beta chain features in type 1 diabetes. Study conclusions and caveats: The VDJ junctions of type 1 diabetes patients carried fewer insertions and more deletions. PCR may have favored shorter templates equally in patients and controls.

Cell sorting via CD45RO/CCR7/CD25/CD127/CD95/CD27 was performed to obtain CD4+ naive, central memory, regulatory and stem cell-like memory cells. Expressed TCRB transcripts were sequenced, since all the RNA that had been isolated was reverse transcribed. Produced via immunoSEQ multiplex PCR; TCRdb's table is partial and in-frame only. The top ten clones hold 1% of a sample with 250,000 to 300,000 clones, 7% to 9% of them seen once. A few counts support this clone. Its target is not known. Germline V lookup: CDR1 SGHTA, CDR2 FQGNSA. The V and J ends lost 1 base and 2 bases respectively, with 10 bases between them. CDR3 size: 15 residues.

This receptor was obtained from a young woman in good health. Sequenced: central memory CD4+ T cells from blood. This chain connects TRBV7-2 to TRBJ2-3; a weak D match, TRBD2 (6 bases). The DNA for the CDR3 is TGTGCCAGCAGCTTAGGAGGGAGGCACACAGATACGCAGTATTTT. It is translated as CASSLGGRHTDTQYF.